Below, one T cell receptor (beta chain) is given with its context. Antigen: not known. Vbeta (60) and Jbeta (13) primers were used in the PCR. Assay: immunoSEQ multiplex PCR; the TCRdb copy retains only in-frame clones and omits some. Among some 200,000 clones listed, approximately 79% were seen once. CDR3 length: 13 amino acids. Germline CDR1 reads LNHNV; CDR2 reads YYDKDF (reference sequence). The J segment lost 6 bases and the V segment lost 4 bases, leaving 6 bases of the junction unmatched. This record belongs to a study of cytomegalovirus exposure and HLA in healthy donors. General observations from the study: The study labeled around 160 TCR beta chains cytomegalovirus-associated.

This chain uses TRBV15 with TRBJ2-7, with TRBD1 identical over 7 bases. This receptor was obtained from a girl aged 5-17 years in good health and CMV-seropositive. Sequenced material: PBMCs. CDR3 sequence reads: CATSITGAGEQYF. The CDR3 DNA follows: TGTGCCACCAGCATCACAGGGGCAGGCGAGCAGTACTTC.